Reported below is one TCR beta chain. The antigen it binds to is not known. The input lacks base qualities; no much larger clone sits a single base away. CDR1 and CDR2, looked up from the germline V gene, are SGDLS and YYNGEE. Taken from cysteine to phenylalanine, the CDR3 has 14 residues. Of the read, only the CDR3 DNA is kept; its 42 bases are in frame from base 1. Here V drops 2 bases and J drops 5 bases, and the junction holds 6 bases not matched to any gene. The data were taken from a study of beta chain features in type 1 diabetes (dated by TCRdb to 2016 to 2018). With respect to the entire study: Mean age, gender distribution, total cell number and subset yield did not differ between patients and healthy donors. The study compared TCRB repertoires of sorted circulating CD4+ T cell subsets between recently diagnosed type 1 diabetes patients and matched healthy donors. Whereas all 30 or so donors provided naive and central memory subsets, regulatory and stem cell-like memory subsets were isolated from just 8 patients and roughly eight healthy donors. A total of under 120,000,000 sorted cells were examined across all samples, and RNA yield correlated strongly with the number of cells per subset.

From each donor, a single peripheral blood sample of 100 to 150 mL on average was drawn into heparinised tubes. A BD FACSAria II and a panel including CD45RO, CCR7, CD25, CD127, CD95 and CD27 were used to sort naive, central memory, regulatory and stem cell-like memory CD4+ T cells. All sorted populations exceeded 98% purity. PBMCs were isolated immediately by Lymphoprep density gradient centrifugation and stained directly without culture. So that batch effects would be minimized, each experiment stained and sorted samples in pairs, pairing one healthy donor with one patient. The High Capacity cDNA Reverse Transcription Kit was used to reverse transcribe all of the isolated RNA, meaning that expressed TCRB transcripts were what got sequenced. Deep immunoSEQ sequencing was applied to naive, central memory and regulatory T cell samples, giving an average of roughly 3.5 million total reads per sample. Sorted cells were lysed in RLT buffer and RNA was extracted with DNase-treated RNeasy Micro or Mini kits, depending on cell number. To prevent cross-contamination, every cell subset was processed on its own, while patient and healthy donor samples were processed together. Using the immunoSEQ multiplex PCR, TCRB sequences were amplified from cDNA into 87-bp fragments spanning the CDR3 region. Sequencing of the amplicons was performed on the Illumina HiSeq platform. The original methods were these. Synthetic template baselines were used to correct PCR bias computationally, reads within Hamming distance 2 were collapsed together, and singletons that could not be merged were discarded. Reads were aligned to IMGT to assign V, D and J genes, CDR3 length, and insertions or deletions at six rearrangement sites. Within each subset, clonotype counts were normalized to sorted cell number, and only after that were true diversity and Gini coefficients computed with the tcR R package. The overlap coefficient, calculated on TCRB nucleotide sequences, was used to measure repertoire sharing. As a proxy for the pre-selection repertoire, out-of-frame TCRB sequences from naive cells were analyzed. In its TCRdb copy, this immuneACCESS table keeps in-frame sequences only and misses some clones. Where compared with another copy, unresolved V genes explain less than half of these, and the others have no known cause. Clone size and V and J calls were adopted from that table, with D and trimming inferred from the DNA. In all, the sample holds 130,000 to 150,000 clones, and about 10% of those were seen once. The ten most abundant clones make up under 1.5% of the sample.

Overall results and qualifications from the work: At VDJ recombination sites, patients with type 1 diabetes made fewer insertions and deleted more nucleotides, a pattern implying thymic rearrangement abnormalities. The naive, central memory and regulatory TCRB repertoires appeared to resemble one another more closely among patients than among healthy donors. Because the HLA sub-analyses included only small numbers of individuals, any influence of HLA type on TCRB rearrangement was left unresolved. Because cDNA rather than genomic DNA was sequenced, highly expressing activated cells could have been over-represented, although no difference in activation and CD3 levels was found between groups. Shorter templates might have been favored by PCR, but patient and control samples were amplified and corrected together, so both groups would have been affected equally by any skew. In all four CD4+ subsets, TCRB CDR3 length was moderately but significantly shorter in type 1 diabetes patients.

Sequencing used naive CD4+ T cells from blood. Read against the paper, the sample's cell subset or site label means: true naive CD4+ T cells. The sequence was collected from a man younger than 30 in good health. The rearranged segments are TRBV9 and TRBJ2-5, and 7 junctional nucleotides match TRBD1. In nucleotide form, the sequence is TGTGCCAGCAGCGTCGACAGGGAGTGGGAGACCCAGTACTTC. It specifies CASSVDREWETQYF.